This record looks at one T cell receptor beta chain sequence and its context. Its antigen is not known. CDR1 is SGDLS, CDR2 YYNGEE, per germline. The V end lost 0 bases, the J end lost 2 bases, and 8 bases lay between the germline ends. The CDR3 totals 14 residues. This sample stems from a study of cytomegalovirus exposure and HLA in healthy donors. PCR involved 60 Vbeta and 13 Jbeta primers. Only in-frame clones appear in the TCRdb table, and some are missing; sequencing was by immunoSEQ multiplex PCR. This sample's table has approximately 190,000 clones. Findings and limits, study-wide: There were reportedly fewer N-insertions in an Asian-associated ancestry cluster than the approximately 700-donor mean, in a later analysis.

Sequencing was carried out using PBMCs. The rearrangement uses TRBV9 and TRBJ1-1; no clear D. The receptor comes from a boy younger than 18 in good health and CMV-seronegative. In DNA, the CDR3 is TGTGCCAGCAGCGTAGGAGAAATCAACACTGAAGCTTTCTTT. The encoded protein is CASSVGEINTEAFF. Full variable domain (missing parts from reference TRBV9 and TRBJ1-1): DSGVTQTPKHLITATGQRVTLRCSPRSGDLSVYWYQQSLDQGLQFLIQYYNGEERAKGNILERFSAQQFPDLHSELNLSSLELGDSALYFCASSVGEINTEAFFGQGTRLTVV.